The 21 T cell receptor beta chains below were found in one sample sequenced in a study of radiotherapy plus CTLA-4 blockade in lung cancer. Repertoires were generated with immunoSEQ multiplex PCR, while TCRdb's copy carries only in-frame clones and drops some. The sample has more than 65,000 clones, around 83% seen once. The sequencing here drew on peripheral blood, taken from a patient treated with radiotherapy plus ipilimumab. These receptors were obtained from a human donor with non-small cell lung cancer who had stable disease on radiotherapy plus ipilimumab.

The chain carries TRBV7-9 and TRBJ1-2; 7 bases agree with TRBD1. CDR1 is SEHNR, CDR2 FQNEAQ, per germline (reference sequence). The CDR3 is 13 residues long. Germline trimming cut 6 bases from V and 7 bases from J; bases unmatched to any gene: 8. The CDR3, as DNA: TGTGCCAGCAGGGGGGACAGAGATTTTGGCTACACCTTC. Residues: CASRGDRDFGYTF.

V and J are TRBV5-4 and TRBJ2-1, with D perhaps matching TRBD1 (6 bases). Germline values: CDR1 SGHNT, CDR2 YYREEE (reference sequence). Trimming removed 4 bases from V and 0 bases from J, with 11 bases in between. This CDR3 region has 15 residues. CDR3 nucleotides: TGTGCCAGCAGCCATACAGGGAGCTCCTACAATGAGCAGTTCTTC. Translation gives CASSHTGSSYNEQFF.

This sequence joins TRBV5-1 and TRBJ2-4, with a possible D match to TRBD2 (6 bases). Germline V gene lookup returns CDR1 SGHRS and CDR2 YFSETQ. The CDR3 totals 16 residues. Trimming removed 5 bases from V and 1 base from J, with 16 bases in between. CDR3 amino acids: CASRRGTDGAKNIQYF. DNA for the CDR3: TGCGCCAGCAGACGGGGGACCGACGGCGCCAAAAACATTCAGTACTTC.

The chain combines TRBV12-5 with TRBJ2-3; 9 positions match TRBD2. The CDR3 is 14 residues long. With 5 bases clipped from V and 3 bases from J, the junction kept 3 bases outside the gene matches. The germline V gene encodes CDR1 LGHNT and CDR2 FRNRAP. CDR3 in amino acids: CASGPGLATDTQYF. CDR3 nucleotides: TGTGCTAGTGGTCCGGGACTAGCAACAGATACGCAGTATTTT.

The rearrangement joins TRBV6-5 to TRBJ1-3; 9 positions agree with TRBD1. The CDR3 runs 14 residues. Losses at the gene ends were 8 bases for V and 4 bases for J; bases not matched to a gene: 6. From germline, CDR1 is MNHEY and CDR2 SVGAGI. CDR3 sequence (DNA): TGTGCCAGCCTGGGACAGGGAATCGGAAACACCATATATTTT. Protein sequence: CASLGQGIGNTIYF.

The CDR3 DNA reads TGTGCCAGCAGCGTAAGCGGGGGGCTGGAGACCCAGTACTTC. This translates into CASSVSGGLETQYF. The rearrangement uses TRBV9 and TRBJ2-5, with 9 bases identical to TRBD2. The V gene end was trimmed by 1 base and the J gene end by 5 bases; junction bases not matched to a gene: 3. The CDR3 has 14 residues. The V gene's germline CDR1 is SGDLS and CDR2 YYNGEE. Filled out from reference TRBV9 and TRBJ2-5, the complete variable domain reads DSGVTQTPKHLITATGQRVTLRCSPRSGDLSVYWYQQSLDQGLQFLIQYYNGEERAKGNILERFSAQQFPDLHSELNLSSLELGDSALYFCASSVSGGLETQYFGPGTRLLVL.

This clone was counted a few times. Written as DNA, the CDR3 is TGTGCCAGCAGTTCCGTACCCTTTTATTCACCCCTCCACTTT. This translates into CASSSVPFYSPLHF. The rearrangement uses TRBV6-5 and TRBJ1-6, with no clear D. Per the germline V gene, CDR1 is MNHEY and CDR2 is SVGAGI. The CDR3 runs to 14 residues. The V end was cut by 4 bases, the J end by 8 bases, with 12 bases between.

There are a few counts of this clone. V gene TRBV7-8 combines with J gene TRBJ2-2; 8 nucleotides match TRBD2. The trim removed 5 bases at V and 4 bases at J, leaving 3 bases unmatched. The germline V gene has CDR1 SGHVS and CDR2 FQNEAQ. The CDR3 is 14 amino acids. The chain's CDR3 is CASSHGTSTGELFF. The CDR3 region has the DNA TGTGCCAGCAGCCACGGGACTAGCACCGGGGAGCTGTTTTTT.

The chain recombines TRBV10-3 with TRBJ2-3; D not certain. From germline, CDR1 is ENHRY and CDR2 SYGVKD. V was pared by 8 bases and J by 4 bases, with 10 bases between. CDR3 size: 12 residues. This CDR3 is CAIGSEADTQYF. The CDR3 nucleotides are TGTGCCATCGGTTCTGAGGCAGATACGCAGTATTTT.

The rearrangement joins TRBV18 to TRBJ1-2, with D hard to call. Germline-derived CDR1 and CDR2 are KGHSH and LQKENI. The V end was cut by 2 bases, the J end by 10 bases, with 14 bases between. This CDR3 contains 13 residues. The DNA for the CDR3 is TGTGCCAGCTCACCAGCGTCCGGCGCGGACTACACCTTC. It translates to CASSPASGADYTF.

The chain recombines TRBV21-1 with TRBJ1-1. TRBV21-1 is classified as a pseudogene. The CDR3 extends over 16 amino acids. The CDR3 nucleotides read TGTGCCAGCAGCCTTCAAGATGCAGGGAGGGGAACTGAAGCTTTCTTT. This codes for CASSLQDAGRGTEAFF.

This chain connects TRBV29-1 to TRBJ2-7; 13 bases line up with TRBD2. The trim removed 3 bases at V and 1 base at J, leaving 3 bases unmatched. Germline lookup yields CDR1 SQVTM and CDR2 ANQGSEA. The CDR3 is made up of 15 amino acids. This chain's CDR3 is CSVEGGLAGSYEQYF. Written as DNA, the CDR3 is TGCAGCGTTGAGGGGGGACTAGCGGGGTCCTACGAGCAGTACTTC.

This chain connects TRBV11-2 to TRBJ2-5; 8 nucleotides agree with TRBD1. The V segment lost 4 bases and the J segment 4 bases; nucleotides outside the gene matches: 11. Per germline, CDR1 SGHAT and CDR2 FQNNGV. The CDR3 consists of 16 residues. The CDR3 bases are TGTGCCAGCAGCTCCAGGACAGGGTATCTCCTAGAGACCCAGTACTTC. It yields the protein CASSSRTGYLLETQYF.

This clone has a handful of counts. V is TRBV6-1 and J is TRBJ2-7, with 10 positions matching TRBD1. Trimming removed 8 bases from V and 5 bases from J; junction bases left unmatched: 6. The CDR3 contains 13 residues. Germline V CDR1 and CDR2: MNHNS, SASEGT. CDR3 sequence (DNA): TGTGCCAGCTCGACAGGGGGCAATCACGAGCAGTACTTC. The encoded protein is CASSTGGNHEQYF.

The chain uses TRBV14 and TRBJ1-2, with 7 bases lining up with TRBD1. The germline V gene encodes CDR1 SGHDN and CDR2 FVKESK. The CDR3 is 14 residues long. Trimming at V came to 4 bases and at J to 1 base, leaving 3 bases not matched to a gene. CDR3 nucleotides: TGTGCCAGCAGCCGACAGGGAAGTAACTATGGCTACACCTTC. It specifies CASSRQGSNYGYTF.

This clone was detected only once. The chain links TRBV9 to TRBJ2-2, with 9 positions matching TRBD2. Germline V gene data show CDR1 as SGDLS and CDR2 as YYNGEE. The CDR3 is 17 amino acids. Trimming took 4 bases from V and 2 from J; bases not matched to a gene: 9. The CDR3 DNA reads as TGTGCCAGCAGCCCCCTGGGCGGGGGGGCCAACACCGGGGAGCTGTTTTTT. It specifies CASSPLGGGANTGELFF.

This clone was counted a few times. The chain is built from TRBV2 and TRBJ1-6; D not resolved. The CDR3 totals 14 residues. Germline values: CDR1 SNHLY, CDR2 FYNNEI. With 4 bases removed from V and 0 bases from J, the gap between germline ends came to 4 bases. The CDR3 DNA reads as TGTGCCAGCAGTGCTGACTCCTATAATTCACCCCTCCACTTT. Translated: CASSADSYNSPLHF.

This clone was seen a handful of times. This rearrangement joins TRBV7-2 to TRBJ1-4; D might be TRBD1 (6 bases). The CDR3 spans 13 residues. Germline values: CDR1 SGHTA, CDR2 FQGNSA. Trimming shortened V by 5 bases and J by 7 bases, and 11 bases separated the two germline ends. Written as DNA, the CDR3 is TGTGCCAGCAGCGTCTGGACAGCTGAAAAACTGTTTTTT. Its protein is CASSVWTAEKLFF.

The CDR3 DNA sequence: TGTGCCATCAAGGCAGGGAATAAGAACACTGAAGCTTTCTTT. Its protein is CAIKAGNKNTEAFF. The genes are TRBV10-3 and TRBJ1-1; D is possibly TRBD1 (5 bases). Germline V CDR1 and CDR2: ENHRY, SYGVKD. V dropped 7 bases and J dropped 1 base, with 13 bases sitting between them. This CDR3 contains 14 residues.

This sequence joins TRBV30 and TRBJ1-5, with no clear D. V was clipped by 3 bases and J by 1 base, with 7 bases between them. Germline lookup yields CDR1 GTSNPN and CDR2 SVGIG (reference sequence). CDR3 size: 13 residues. The chain's CDR3 is CAWSLDSNQPQHF. The CDR3, as DNA: TGTGCCTGGAGCCTTGACAGCAATCAGCCCCAGCATTTT.

The chain joins TRBV7-9 to TRBJ1-6, with TRBD1 identical over 7 bases. The CDR3 runs 14 residues. Germline-derived CDR1 and CDR2 are SEHNR and FQNEAQ (reference sequence). After removal of 5 bases from V and 10 bases from J, the junction contained 8 bases not matched to a gene. CDR3 sequence reads: CASSPDRADSPLHF. CDR3 DNA sequence: TGTGCCAGCAGCCCCGACAGGGCGGACTCACCCCTCCACTTT.